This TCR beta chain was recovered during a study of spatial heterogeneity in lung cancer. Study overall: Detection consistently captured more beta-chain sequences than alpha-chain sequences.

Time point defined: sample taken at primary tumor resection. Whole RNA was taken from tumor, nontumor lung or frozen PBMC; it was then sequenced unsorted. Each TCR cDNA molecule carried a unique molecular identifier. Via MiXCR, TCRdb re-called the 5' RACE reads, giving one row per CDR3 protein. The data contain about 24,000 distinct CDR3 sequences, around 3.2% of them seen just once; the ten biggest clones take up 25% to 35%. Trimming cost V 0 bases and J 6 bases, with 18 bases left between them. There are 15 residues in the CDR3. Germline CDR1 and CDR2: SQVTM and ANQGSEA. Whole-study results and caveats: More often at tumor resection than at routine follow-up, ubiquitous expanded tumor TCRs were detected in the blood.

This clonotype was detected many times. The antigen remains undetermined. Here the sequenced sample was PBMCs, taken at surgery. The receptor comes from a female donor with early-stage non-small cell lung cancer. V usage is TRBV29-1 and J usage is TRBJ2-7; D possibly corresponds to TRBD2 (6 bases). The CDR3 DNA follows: TGCAGCGTTGAAGATGCGGGAACTACCCTCTCCGAGCAGTACTTC. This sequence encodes CSVEDAGTTLSEQYF.